Reported below is one TCR beta chain. The junction departs from germline at one end; a sequencing error may be responsible. The data belong to a study of CD8 T cells in Susac syndrome. In blood CD8+ and CD4+ T cells, TCR beta underwent sequencing. The controls, all healthy donors, were matched for age and sex. It was negative isolation that provided the CD8+ and CD4+ T cells, whereas TEMRA cells were enriched by FACS. Roughly 0.5 to 1 ug RNA was reverse transcribed with random hexamers. The CDR3 of TCR beta was amplified by immunoSEQ multiplex PCR across 54 Vbeta and 13 Jbeta. TCRdb recomputed calls from the immunoSEQ multiplex PCR reads with MiXCR, one row per CDR3 protein. Found here are about 200,000 distinct CDR3 sequences, 85% to 95% of them singletons; the top ten hold about 0.095%. Sequenced sample: CD4+ T cells from PBMCs. This TCR derives from a human donor in good health.

CDR3 nucleotide sequence: TGTGCTAGCAGCTTAGCGGGAGTCACGCAAGAGACCCAGTACTTC. It yields the protein CASSLAGVTQETQYF. This chain joins TRBV7-7 and TRBJ2-5; 9 nucleotides match TRBD2. The CDR3 sequence is 15 residues long. Germline CDR1 SSHAT, CDR2 FNYEAQ (reference sequence).